The clone carrying this T cell receptor (beta chain) is large in the sample. Its specificity is unknown. The data derive from a study of T cell repertoires in aging, cancer and after chemotherapy. Study in general: About 8.9 million TCR reads made up the full dataset. General study results and limits: Compared with age-matched healthy donors, untreated hematological or solid cancer patients showed higher blood TCR clonality. Hematological cancer patients had lymphoid organ infiltration that may impair thymic emigration or T cell expansion. Loss of evenness, beyond lost richness, contributed to age-related TCR diversity decline in cancer patients.

Looked up from germline, CDR1 is LNHDA and CDR2 is SQIVND (reference sequence). With 5 bases removed from V and 2 bases from J, the gap between germline ends came to 16 bases. The CDR3 totals 16 residues. Multiplex touch-down PCR with TRB-A/B primers amplified rearranged V-D-J TRB sequences. TCRdb fed the multiplex PCR reads into MiXCR, producing one record per CDR3 protein. The profile covers 600 to 700 distinct CDR3 sequences, with roughly 21% appearing a single time and around 64% taken by the ten largest. The template was genomic DNA from peripheral blood, not RNA. The V call is TRBV19, the J call TRBJ1-5; D not resolved. Sequences were obtained from blood. This sequence originates from a human donor with a blood cancer. CDR3 nucleotides: TGTGCCAGTAGTGCCCGTGATTGGTCTGGCAATCAGCCCCAGCATTTT. Its translation is CASSARDWSGNQPQHF. Supplemented by reference TRBV19 and TRBJ1-5, the full variable domain reads DGGITQSPKYLFRKEGQNVTLSCEQNLNHDAMYWYRQDPGQGLRLIYYSQIVNDFQKGDIAEGYSVSREKKESFPLTVTSAQKNPTAFYLCASSARDWSGNQPQHFGDGTRLSIL.